The clone carrying this TCR beta chain was seen a handful of times. What it binds is unknown. Reverse transcription of all isolated RNA meant that expressed TCRB transcripts were sequenced. The table came from immunoSEQ multiplex PCR; TCRdb's copy has only in-frame clones and leaves some out. The sample gives under 500,000 clones, roughly 31% of which show up once; around 0.065% is in the top ten. The record originates from a study of beta chain features in type 1 diabetes. Overall study results and limits: VDJ junctions sequenced from type 1 diabetes patients showed fewer insertions and more deletions.

Unmatched junction bases numbered 9, after V lost 2 bases and J lost 5 bases. The CDR3 has 15 amino acids. CDR1 is GTSNPN, CDR2 SVGIG, per germline (reference sequence). V gene TRBV30 combines with J gene TRBJ1-2; 9 nucleotides match TRBD1. The TCR sequence derives from a man in his late teens or twenties in good health. The material sequenced was naive CD4+ T cells from blood. DNA of the CDR3: TGTGCCTGGAGTATAAAGACAGGGGGAGGGTATGGCTACACCTTC. Protein sequence: CAWSIKTGGGYGYTF.